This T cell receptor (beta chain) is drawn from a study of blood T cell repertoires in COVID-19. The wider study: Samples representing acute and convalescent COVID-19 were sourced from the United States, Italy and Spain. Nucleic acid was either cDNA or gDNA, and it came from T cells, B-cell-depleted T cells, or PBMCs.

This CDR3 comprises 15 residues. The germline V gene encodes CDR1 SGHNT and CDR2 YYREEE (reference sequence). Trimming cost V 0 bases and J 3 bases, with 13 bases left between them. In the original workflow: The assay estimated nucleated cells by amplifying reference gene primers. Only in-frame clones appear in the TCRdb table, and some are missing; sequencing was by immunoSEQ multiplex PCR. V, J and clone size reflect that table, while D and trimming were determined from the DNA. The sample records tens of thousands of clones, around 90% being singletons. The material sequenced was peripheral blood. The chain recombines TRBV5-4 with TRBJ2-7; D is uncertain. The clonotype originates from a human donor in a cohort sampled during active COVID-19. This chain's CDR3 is CASSLDYGAGYEQYF. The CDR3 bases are TGTGCCAGCAGCTTGGATTACGGTGCCGGCTACGAGCAGTACTTC.